The clone carrying this T cell receptor beta chain rates as medium-sized. This beta chain is off target for a library built for alpha chains, so its abundance means little. The data are from a study of spatial heterogeneity in lung cancer. A single record per CDR3 protein comes from TCRdb applying MiXCR to the 5' RACE reads. This repertoire shows under 8,000 distinct CDR3 sequences, 5% to 6% found once; its top ten account for 9%. Time point of the sample: sample taken at primary tumor resection. The sequenced material consisted of unsorted whole RNA from tumor, nontumor lung or frozen PBMC. The approximately 67 donors had untreated early-stage non-small cell lung cancer. The sequence came from a female donor with early-stage non-small cell lung cancer. The sample consisted of normal lung tissue next to the tumor, taken at surgery.

DNA of the CDR3: TGCAGTGCCAGGGGGTACGAGCAGTACTTC. Translation gives CSARGYEQYF. V gene TRBV20-1 combines with J gene TRBJ2-7; TRBD1 agrees at 7 bases. J was trimmed by 4 bases and V by 6 bases; bases with no gene match: 0. CDR1 is DFQATT, CDR2 SNEGSKA, per germline (reference sequence). The CDR3 is 10 residues long.